These 7 T cell receptor beta chains were sequenced from one sample in a study of T-cell reconstitution after alpha-beta-depleted transplantation in children. Using unique molecular identifiers, the investigators prepared the TCRbeta library. In TCRdb, the PCR reads were re-called with MiXCR into one record per CDR3 protein. This sample carries 500,000 to 600,000 distinct CDR3 sequences, 15% to 20% of them seen once, and the ten largest clones take 2.5% to 3.5%. This sample comprised PBMCs from the stem cell graft donor, obtained from the stem cell graft. All receptors come from a human donor who donated a stem cell graft to a child with acute lymphoblastic leukemia.

The chain joins TRBV9 to TRBJ2-7; 7 bases match TRBD1. The trim removed 0 bases at V and 2 bases at J, leaving 8 bases unmatched. Germline-derived CDR1 and CDR2 are SGDLS and YYNGEE. The CDR3 is made up of 16 amino acids. The CDR3 is CASSVGAWDSPYEQYF. CDR3 nucleotides: TGTGCCAGCAGCGTAGGTGCCTGGGACAGCCCCTACGAGCAGTACTTC.

The sample holds a few counts of this clonotype. The V and J genes are TRBV9 and TRBJ2-2; D unclear. Germline V gene sequence: CDR1 SGDLS, CDR2 YYNGEE. This CDR3 has 11 amino acids. The V end was cut by 3 bases, the J end by 8 bases, with 5 bases between. In DNA form, the CDR3 reads TGTGCCAGCAGCGCCGAGGGGGAGCTGTTTTTT. This translates into CASSAEGELFF.

The rearrangement links TRBV7-9 to TRBJ2-2, with 8 bases fitting TRBD1. With V trimmed by 5 bases and J by 8 bases, 10 bases remained unmatched. The CDR3 is made up of 15 amino acids. Per the germline V gene, CDR1 is SEHNR and CDR2 is FQNEAQ (reference sequence). The CDR3 bases are TGTGCCAGCAGCCAACAGGGGGTTCACCGAGGGGAGCTGTTTTTT. This codes for CASSQQGVHRGELFF.

The J gene is TRBJ2-3, the V gene TRBV20-1; 10 nucleotides align to TRBD2. This CDR3 region has 15 residues. Germline-derived CDR1 and CDR2 are DFQATT and SNEGSKA (reference sequence). Losses at the gene ends were 4 bases for V and 4 bases for J; bases not matched to a gene: 8. CDR3 sequence reads: CSATRLAGAPDTQYF. The CDR3 nucleotides read TGCAGTGCTACGCGTCTAGCGGGAGCCCCAGATACGCAGTATTTT.

This clonotype has a count of ten or more. The chain links TRBV15 to TRBJ2-6; D is possibly TRBD1 or TRBD2 (5 bases each). Germline values: CDR1 LNHNV, CDR2 YYDKDF (reference sequence). V dropped 1 base and J dropped 4 bases, with 11 bases sitting between them. CDR3 size: 16 residues. In nucleotides, the CDR3 is TGTGCCACCAGCAGAGTGGTAGGGACGGGGGCCAACGTCCTGACTTTC. Its protein product is CATSRVVGTGANVLTF.

In this sample, this clonotype turned up a few times. The J gene is TRBJ2-2, the V gene TRBV7-8; the match to TRBD2 covers 12 bases. Trimming cost V 5 bases and J 3 bases; bases outside gene matches: 7. Germline V gene sequence: CDR1 SGHVS, CDR2 FQNEAQ. The CDR3 is made up of 17 amino acids. The CDR3 region is CASSPTLAGGDTGELFF. CDR3 in DNA: TGTGCCAGCAGCCCGACTCTAGCGGGAGGGGACACCGGGGAGCTGTTTTTT.

The V gene is TRBV20-1, the J gene TRBJ1-3, with D possibly TRBD1 on 5 matching bases. The CDR3 sequence is 14 residues long. V was trimmed by 7 bases and J by 4 bases, leaving 17 bases between them. The V gene's germline CDR1 is DFQATT and CDR2 SNEGSKA (reference sequence). The CDR3 coding sequence is TGCAGTGTTAAGAGATCCGGGACGGGAAACACCATATATTTT. Amino acid sequence: CSVKRSGTGNTIYF.